Included here is one TCR beta chain sequence, with context. This sample was included in a study of control samples from healthy donors and cancer patients. Data came from immunoSEQ multiplex PCR; TCRdb stores just in-frame clones and leaves some out. The sample has tens of thousands of clones; over 85% are singletons. Trimming removed 2 bases from V and 8 bases from J, with 4 bases in between. This CDR3 has 12 amino acids. The genes are TRBV12-3 or TRBV12-4 and TRBJ1-6, with D unresolved. The clonotype comes from a woman aged 40 to 50 with lung cancer. The sample consisted of PBMCs. The CDR3 protein is CASSLRDSPLHF. The DNA of the CDR3 is TGTGCCAGCAGTTTAAGGGATTCACCCCTCCACTTT.